This T cell receptor beta chain was recovered during a study of response to subunit inactivated influenza vaccine. Study conclusions and caveats: Every seasonal influenza vaccination brings in few new T cells, the authors suggested.

In its sample, this clonotype was seen a few times. Its target is not known. The CDR3 has 19 residues. Germline CDR1 is MNHEY and CDR2 is SMNVEV (reference sequence). J was trimmed by 0 bases and V by 8 bases; bases with no gene match: 15. TCRdb redid the calling of the RT-PCR reads with MiXCR, one entry per CDR3 protein. In the table there are 450,000 to 700,000 distinct CDR3 sequences, around 15% of which are singletons. The TCR originated in a man in his fifties or sixties who received an inactivated influenza vaccine. The chain employs TRBV27 and TRBJ2-1, with 11 positions matching TRBD2. Here the sequenced sample was PBMCs from blood, taken approximately 12 days after vaccination. The CDR3 here is CASYTKLAGARSSYNEQFF. The DNA for the CDR3 is TGTGCCAGCTACACTAAACTAGCGGGGGCCCGCAGCTCCTACAATGAGCAGTTCTTC.